The 9 T cell receptor beta chains below were found in one sample sequenced in a study of blood T cell repertoires in COVID-19. TCRdb keeps only in-frame clones here, not all; method: immunoSEQ multiplex PCR. Of about 160,000 clones listed, roughly 81% are singletons. Input material: peripheral blood. All receptors derive from a man aged 35-49 years with acute or convalescent COVID-19.

The genes are TRBV11-2 and TRBJ2-3, with 7 bases identical to TRBD2. V lost 5 bases, J lost 8 bases, and 10 bases stayed unmatched. In germline, CDR1 is SGHAT, CDR2 FQNNGV. The CDR3 spans 14 residues. DNA for the CDR3: TGTGCCAGCAGCCCCGGACTAGTTGGGCGTACGCAGTATTTT. Translation: CASSPGLVGRTQYF.

The count of this clone is one. V is TRBV29-1 and J is TRBJ2-7; D is possibly TRBD2 (5 bases). The germline CDR1 and CDR2 sequences are SQVTM and ANQGSEA. The V gene lost 4 bases and the J gene lost 1 base, with 8 bases spanning the gap. There are 12 residues in the CDR3. The CDR3 is CSVGLSSYEQYF. The CDR3 coding sequence is TGCAGCGTTGGACTATCTTCCTACGAGCAGTACTTC.

This clone was seen more than once but under ten times. Other DNA sequences within the sample encode an identical CDR3. The genes are TRBV9 and TRBJ1-1; TRBD1 matches at 8 bases. Germline V CDR1 and CDR2: SGDLS, YYNGEE. V lost 4 bases and J lost 4; bases outside the gene matches: 6. The CDR3 covers 14 residues. Here the CDR3 reads CASSPRQGSTEAFF. CDR3 coding DNA: TGTGCCAGCAGCCCTCGACAGGGGAGCACTGAAGCTTTCTTT.

V gene TRBV5-1 combines with J gene TRBJ2-7, with TRBD2 identical over 7 bases. This CDR3 region has 16 residues. V lost 4 bases and J lost 0; bases outside the gene matches: 10. Germline CDR1 reads SGHRS; CDR2 reads YFSETQ. In DNA form, the CDR3 reads TGCGCCAGCAGCCTACGTTCGAGCGGGGCCTCCTACGAGCAGTACTTC. The encoded protein is CASSLRSSGASYEQYF.

The gene calls are TRBV5-1 and TRBJ1-3; no firm D call. CDR1 is SGHRS and CDR2 is YFSETQ in the germline V gene. The V and J ends lost 0 bases and 0 bases respectively, with 7 bases between them. CDR3 length: 15 amino acids. CDR3 in DNA: TGCGCCAGCAGCTTGGTAAGCGGCTCTGGAAACACCATATATTTT. Protein sequence: CASSLVSGSGNTIYF.

V usage is TRBV6-5 and J usage is TRBJ1-5; no reliable D call. V was clipped by 6 bases and J by 11 bases, with 17 bases between them. This CDR3 spans 13 amino acids. CDR1 is MNHEY, CDR2 SVGAGI, per germline. CDR3 coding DNA: TGTGCCAGCAGACCCCCGAACGGGAAGACCCAGCATTTT. This gives the protein CASRPPNGKTQHF.

There are a few counts of this clone. J is TRBJ1-1 and V is TRBV5-1; D gene ambiguous. V gave up 4 bases and J gave up 5 bases, with 12 bases separating them. Germline assignment: CDR1 SGHRS and CDR2 YFSETQ. CDR3 length equals 13 residues. CDR3 protein: CASSIWGETEAFF. CDR3 coding DNA: TGCGCCAGCAGCATCTGGGGAGAGACTGAAGCTTTCTTT. Full variable domain (remainder filled in from reference TRBV5-1 and TRBJ1-1): KAGVTQTPRYLIKTRGQQVTLSCSPISGHRSVSWYQQTPGQGLQFLFEYFSETQRNKGNFPGRFSGRQFSNSRSEMNVSTLELGDSALYLCASSIWGETEAFFGQGTRLTVV.

This rearrangement joins TRBV11-2 to TRBJ1-3; perhaps TRBD1 as D (5 bases). This CDR3 region has 16 residues. Germline CDR1 and CDR2: SGHAT and FQNNGV. Trimming took 2 bases from V and 6 from J, leaving 17 bases between them. This chain's CDR3 is CASSLQGLTGKNTIYF. As DNA, the CDR3 is TGTGCCAGCAGCTTACAGGGACTAACGGGGAAAAACACCATATATTTT. Supplemented by reference TRBV11-2 and TRBJ1-3, the full variable domain reads EAGVAQSPRYKIIEKRQSVAFWCNPISGHATLYWYQQILGQGPKLLIQFQNNGVVDDSQLPKDRFSAERLKGVDSTLKIQPAKLEDSAVYLCASSLQGLTGKNTIYFGEGSWLTVV.

This chain connects TRBV27 to TRBJ2-7, with TRBD2 matching over 13 bases. Germline loops: CDR1 MNHEY, CDR2 SMNVEV (reference sequence). This CDR3 contains 20 residues. The J segment lost 1 base and the V segment lost 2 bases, leaving 14 bases of the junction unmatched. The DNA of the CDR3 is TGTGCCAGCAGTTTACTAGGGACCCCTACTAGCGGGGGGGATTCCTACGAGCAGTACTTC. Translation gives CASSLLGTPTSGGDSYEQYF.